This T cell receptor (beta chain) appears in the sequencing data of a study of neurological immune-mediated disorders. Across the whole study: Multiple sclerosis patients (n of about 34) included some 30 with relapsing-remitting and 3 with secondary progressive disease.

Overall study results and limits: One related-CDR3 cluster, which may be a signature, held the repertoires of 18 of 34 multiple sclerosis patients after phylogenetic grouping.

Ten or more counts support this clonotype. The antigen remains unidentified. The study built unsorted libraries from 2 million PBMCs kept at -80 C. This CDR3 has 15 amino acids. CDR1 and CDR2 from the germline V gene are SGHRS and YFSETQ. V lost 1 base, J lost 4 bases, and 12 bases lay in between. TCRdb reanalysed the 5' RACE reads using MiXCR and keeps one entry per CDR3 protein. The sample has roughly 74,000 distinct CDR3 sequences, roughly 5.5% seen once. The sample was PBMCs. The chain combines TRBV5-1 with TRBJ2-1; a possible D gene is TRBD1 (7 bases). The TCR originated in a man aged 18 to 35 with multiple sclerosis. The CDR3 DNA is TGCGCCAGCAGCTTGTTCAGGGGGGCTTACAATGAGCAGTTCTTC. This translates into CASSLFRGAYNEQFF.